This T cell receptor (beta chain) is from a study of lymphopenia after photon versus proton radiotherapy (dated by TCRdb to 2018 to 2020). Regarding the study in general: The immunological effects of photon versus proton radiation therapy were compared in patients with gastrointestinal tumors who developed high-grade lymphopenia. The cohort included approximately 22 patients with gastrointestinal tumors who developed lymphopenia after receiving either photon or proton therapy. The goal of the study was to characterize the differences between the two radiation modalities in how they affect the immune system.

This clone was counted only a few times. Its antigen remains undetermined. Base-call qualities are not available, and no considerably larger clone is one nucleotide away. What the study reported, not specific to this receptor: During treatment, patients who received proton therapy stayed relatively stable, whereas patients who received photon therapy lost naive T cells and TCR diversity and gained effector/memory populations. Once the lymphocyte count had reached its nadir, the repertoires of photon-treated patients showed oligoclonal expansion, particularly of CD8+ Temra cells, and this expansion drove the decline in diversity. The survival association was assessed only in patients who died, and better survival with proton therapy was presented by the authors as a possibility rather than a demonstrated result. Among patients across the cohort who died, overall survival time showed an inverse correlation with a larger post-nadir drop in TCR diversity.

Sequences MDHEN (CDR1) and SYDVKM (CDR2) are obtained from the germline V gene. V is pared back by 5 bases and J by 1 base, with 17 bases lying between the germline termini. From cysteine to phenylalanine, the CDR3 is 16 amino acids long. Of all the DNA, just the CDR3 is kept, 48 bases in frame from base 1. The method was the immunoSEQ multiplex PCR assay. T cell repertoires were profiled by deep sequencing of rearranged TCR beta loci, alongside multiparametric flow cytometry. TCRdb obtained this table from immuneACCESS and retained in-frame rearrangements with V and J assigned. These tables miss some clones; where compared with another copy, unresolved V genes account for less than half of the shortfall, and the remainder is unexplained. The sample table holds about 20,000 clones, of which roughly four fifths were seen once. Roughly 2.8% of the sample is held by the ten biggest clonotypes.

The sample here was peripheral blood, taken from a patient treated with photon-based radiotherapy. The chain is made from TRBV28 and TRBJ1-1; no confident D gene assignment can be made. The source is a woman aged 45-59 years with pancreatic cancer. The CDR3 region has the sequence CASSPEVGKANTEAFF. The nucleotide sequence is TGTGCCAGCAGTCCAGAGGTCGGCAAGGCGAACACTGAAGCTTTCTTT.